Each of the 27 T cell receptor beta chains below was sequenced from the same sample in a study of shared clonotypes between healthy human individuals. TCRdb's table, derived via immunoSEQ multiplex PCR, lists solely in-frame clones and lacks some. Of 2 million to 3 million clones in the sample, approximately 94% were seen once. Sequencing was carried out using naive CD4+ T cells from PBMCs. Subset described: CD45RA+ positively selected. Receptors originate from a man younger than 30 in good health. Some clones in this sample may be carry-over from other donors' samples.

The gene calls are TRBV19 and TRBJ1-1, with D uncertain. V was cut by 0 bases and J by 4 bases, with 21 bases left in between. Germline-derived CDR1 and CDR2 are LNHDA and SQIVND (reference sequence). The CDR3 loop spans 18 amino acids. The CDR3 nucleotides read TGTGCCAGTAGTATAGAATCCTCATTCGCCAAGGGATCCACTGAAGCTTTCTTT. This encodes CASSIESSFAKGSTEAFF.

The CDR3 loop is CASSSRQLENTIYF. In nucleotides, the CDR3 is TGTGCCAGTAGTTCCCGCCAACTTGAAAACACCATATATTTT. The chain carries TRBV19 and TRBJ1-3; D is unclear. V dropped 5 bases and J dropped 6 bases, with 14 bases sitting between them. The CDR3 has 14 amino acids. Looked up from germline, CDR1 is LNHDA and CDR2 is SQIVND (reference sequence).

This clone was seen a few times. CDR3 residues: CSAPHRYGYTF. The DNA of the CDR3 is TGCAGTGCCCCCCACCGGTATGGCTACACCTTC. The rearrangement links TRBV20-1 to TRBJ1-2; the D is unclear. The CDR3 consists of 11 residues. Trimming pared 6 bases from V and 5 bases from J, leaving 10 bases between. Germline CDR1 reads DFQATT; CDR2 reads SNEGSKA (reference sequence).

The gene calls are TRBV7-9 and TRBJ2-5, with TRBD2 identical over 10 bases. The CDR3 extends over 18 amino acids. Germline CDR1 SEHNR, CDR2 FQNEAQ (reference sequence). Trimming took 4 bases from V and 2 from J; bases not matched to a gene: 13. The CDR3 sequence: CASSWLAGGLGAQETQYF. As DNA, the CDR3 is TGTGCCAGCAGCTGGTTAGCGGGAGGACTGGGGGCACAAGAGACCCAGTACTTC. Full variable domain (outside the CDR3, taken from reference TRBV7-9 and TRBJ2-5): DTGVSQNPRHKITKRGQNVTFRCDPISEHNRLYWYRQTLGQGPEFLTYFQNEAQLEKSRLLSDRFSAERPKGSFSTLEIQRTEQGDSAMYLCASSWLAGGLGAQETQYFGPGTRLLVL.

V is TRBV7-3 and J is TRBJ2-2; 10 nucleotides line up with TRBD1. V was pared by 5 bases and J by 6 bases, with 12 bases of the junction left unmatched. CDR1 is SGHTA, CDR2 FQGTGA, per germline. CDR3 length equals 17 residues. The CDR3 is CASSPISGTGVAGELFF. The CDR3 DNA reads as TGTGCCAGCAGCCCGATTTCCGGGACAGGGGTTGCCGGGGAGCTGTTTTTT.

The chain is built from TRBV7-9 and TRBJ2-5, with 9 bases fitting TRBD2. The J segment lost 2 bases and the V segment lost 1 base, leaving 8 bases of the junction unmatched. The CDR3 covers 17 residues. Germline assignment: CDR1 SEHNR and CDR2 FQNEAQ (reference sequence). The CDR3 loop is CASSLGAASGNQETQYF. Here the CDR3 DNA reads TGTGCCAGCAGCTTAGGGGCGGCTAGCGGGAATCAAGAGACCCAGTACTTC.

Worth noting for this clone: The same CDR3 can be traced to other DNA sequences in this sample. The J gene is TRBJ2-5, the V gene TRBV2, with D possibly TRBD1 on 6 matching bases. The CDR3 length is 12 residues. Per the germline V gene, CDR1 is SNHLY and CDR2 is FYNNEI. V was clipped by 6 bases and J by 5 bases, with 10 bases between them. This CDR3 reads CASRQGGETQYF. CDR3 bases: TGTGCCAGCAGACAGGGCGGGGAGACCCAGTACTTC.

This clone was observed once. The chain combines TRBV28 with TRBJ1-1, with 11 bases matching TRBD1. The CDR3 has 17 residues. The germline CDR1 and CDR2 sequences are MDHEN and SYDVKM. V dropped 5 bases and J dropped 4; count of bases not matched to a gene: 12. The CDR3 sequence: CASSIKTGTGGRTEAFF. The CDR3, as DNA: TGTGCCAGCAGTATAAAGACCGGGACAGGGGGTCGCACTGAAGCTTTCTTT.

The chain couples TRBV4-3 to TRBJ1-4, with D uncertain. The CDR3 loop spans 14 amino acids. Germline V gene sequence: CDR1 LGHNA, CDR2 YSLEER. V lost 4 bases and J lost 7, with 13 bases in between. The CDR3 reads CASSPDPLIEKLFF. The CDR3 nucleotides are TGCGCCAGCAGCCCTGACCCATTAATTGAAAAACTGTTTTTT.

V is TRBV7-2 and J is TRBJ2-3; the D gene is possibly TRBD2 (5 bases). V was pared by 1 base and J by 0 bases, with 8 bases between. CDR1 is SGHTA, CDR2 FQGNSA, per germline. CDR3 size: 15 residues. As DNA, the CDR3 is TGTGCCAGCAGCTTAGGTGGGGAGAGCACAGATACGCAGTATTTT. Protein sequence: CASSLGGESTDTQYF.

This clone was seen more than once but under ten times. This chain links TRBV27 with TRBJ1-1; D gene uncertain. Trimming stripped 8 bases from V and 3 bases from J, with 13 bases between. The germline V gene encodes CDR1 MNHEY and CDR2 SMNVEV (reference sequence). The CDR3 contains 13 residues. The CDR3 DNA sequence: TGTGCCAGCCGAACGGACGGGTACACTGAAGCTTTCTTT. Encoded protein: CASRTDGYTEAFF.

About this clone itself: The sample carries other DNA sequences with the same CDR3. V is TRBV27 and J is TRBJ2-1, with D possibly TRBD1 on 6 matching bases. V lost 1 base to trimming and J lost 0 bases, with 7 bases between them. This CDR3 comprises 15 residues. The germline CDR1 and CDR2 sequences are MNHEY and SMNVEV (reference sequence). CDR3 protein: CASSLLGASYNEQFF. CDR3 DNA: TGTGCCAGCAGTTTATTGGGGGCCTCCTACAATGAGCAGTTCTTC.

A few counts support this clone. The CDR3 here is CASSLDKGATEAFF. DNA of the CDR3: TGCGCCAGCAGCCTCGATAAGGGGGCCACTGAAGCTTTCTTT. The genes are TRBV5-1 and TRBJ1-1; TRBD1 agrees at 7 bases. The length of the CDR3 is 14 residues. Germline V CDR1 and CDR2: SGHRS, YFSETQ. Losses at the gene ends were 4 bases for V and 4 bases for J; bases not matched to a gene: 7.

This sequence joins TRBV6-5 and TRBJ1-2; D ambiguous. Trimming stripped 2 bases from V and 4 bases from J, with 11 bases between. The CDR3 loop spans 14 amino acids. CDR1 is MNHEY and CDR2 is SVGAGI in the germline V gene. Here the CDR3 DNA reads TGTGCCAGCAGTTACCGCAGTCCAACCTATGGCTACACCTTC. Its protein is CASSYRSPTYGYTF.

The chain has TRBV9 and TRBJ2-1; D call uncertain. Germline CDR1 SGDLS, CDR2 YYNGEE. V shed 2 bases and J shed 6 bases, with 12 bases lying between them. The CDR3 loop spans 14 amino acids. The CDR3 spells CASSVTESRNEQFF. CDR3 nucleotides: TGTGCCAGCAGCGTGACGGAGTCACGCAATGAGCAGTTCTTC.

This chain uses TRBV5-4 with TRBJ2-7; D is possibly TRBD1 or TRBD2 (6 bases each). Deletions cut 1 base from V and 2 bases from J, with 10 bases between. From germline, CDR1 is SGHNT and CDR2 YYREEE (reference sequence). This CDR3 spans 14 amino acids. Here the CDR3 DNA reads TGTGCCAGCAGCTTGCCCGGGGGCGCCTACGAGCAGTACTTC. Its translation is CASSLPGGAYEQYF. The whole variable domain, remainder taken from reference TRBV5-4 and TRBJ2-7, is ETGVTQSPTHLIKTRGQQVTLRCSSQSGHNTVSWYQQALGQGPQFIFQYYREEENGRGNFPPRFSGLQFPNYSSELNVNALELDDSALYLCASSLPGGAYEQYFGPGTRLTVT.

This clone was seen more than once but under ten times. The chain joins TRBV10-3 to TRBJ2-3; D is uncertain. The CDR3 runs 12 residues. The ends were cut back, 8 bases at V and 1 base at J, with 7 bases in the middle. The germline V gene has CDR1 ENHRY and CDR2 SYGVKD. The CDR3 protein is CAIGQRTDTQYF. CDR3 bases: TGTGCCATCGGGCAACGCACAGATACGCAGTATTTT.

The chain combines TRBV28 with TRBJ1-2; D call uncertain. The CDR3 spans 13 residues. Germline V gives CDR1 MDHEN, CDR2 SYDVKM. V was trimmed by 10 bases and J by 8 bases, leaving 20 bases between them. The CDR3 DNA reads TGTGCCACCTGGGTAAAGCTCGGAGGGGGCTACACCTTC. Translated, it gives CATWVKLGGGYTF.

The CDR3 bases are TGTGCCAGCAGGGGAATAGGAGGGTTCGGAGAAAAACTGTTTTTT. Translated, it gives CASRGIGGFGEKLFF. V and J are TRBV6-1 and TRBJ1-4; no clear D gene. CDR3 size: 15 residues. V dropped 6 bases and J dropped 8 bases, with 19 bases sitting between them. CDR1 and CDR2 from the germline V gene are MNHNS and SASEGT.

The V gene is TRBV6-1, the J gene TRBJ1-5; the D gene is possibly TRBD1 (5 bases). The CDR3 runs to 15 residues. V lost 5 bases and J lost 6, with 17 bases in between. CDR1 MNHNS and CDR2 SASEGT come from the germline V gene. The CDR3 DNA follows: TGTGCCAGCAGTACCCTGGGGGGACTAGGTCAGCCCCAGCATTTT. Translating it yields CASSTLGGLGQPQHF.

V gene TRBV7-2 combines with J gene TRBJ2-7; no firm D call. The V end lost 5 bases, the J end lost 3 bases, and 11 bases lay between the germline ends. The CDR3 is 13 residues long. Germline assignment: CDR1 SGHTA and CDR2 FQGNSA. CDR3 in DNA: TGTGCCAGCAGCCCCGTAGGCGACTACGAGCAGTACTTC. Translation: CASSPVGDYEQYF.

The chain is built from TRBV7-3 and TRBJ2-7; TRBD1 matches at 8 bases. V was pared by 5 bases and J by 5 bases, with 5 bases of the junction left unmatched. Germline values: CDR1 SGHTA, CDR2 FQGTGA. The CDR3 sequence is 13 residues long. CDR3 coding DNA: TGTGCCAGCAGCCCCCAGACAGGGGACGAGCAGTACTTC. This sequence encodes CASSPQTGDEQYF.

The chain joins TRBV30 to TRBJ2-7; 8 bases are shared with TRBD1. Germline V CDR1 and CDR2: GTSNPN, SVGIG (reference sequence). This CDR3 comprises 14 residues. V shed 0 bases and J 6 bases; nucleotides not matched to a gene: 7. DNA of the CDR3: TGTGCCTGGAGTGTAAGGGGTCAGGGGGCCGAGCAGTACTTC. Protein sequence: CAWSVRGQGAEQYF.

A remark on this clone: This CDR3 is also generated by other DNA sequences in the sample. The V call is TRBV9, the J call TRBJ2-2; no reliable D call. V lost 0 bases to trimming and J lost 5 bases, with 5 bases between them. The length of the CDR3 is 13 residues. CDR1 is SGDLS, CDR2 YYNGEE, per germline. Here the CDR3 reads CASSVDLTGELFF. DNA of the CDR3: TGTGCCAGCAGCGTAGATCTGACCGGGGAGCTGTTTTTT.

The CDR3 sequence: CASSSRAESSYNEQFF. The DNA of the CDR3 is TGTGCCAGCAGCTCCAGGGCCGAATCTTCCTACAATGAGCAGTTCTTC. V gene TRBV7-3 combines with J gene TRBJ2-1, with D perhaps TRBD1 (5 bases). CDR1 and CDR2 from the germline V gene are SGHTA and FQGTGA. Trimming stripped 4 bases from V and 1 base from J, with 14 bases between. The CDR3 covers 16 residues.

The chain uses TRBV7-2 and TRBJ1-2; D gene ambiguous. Germline assignment: CDR1 SGHTA and CDR2 FQGNSA. V was cut by 1 base and J by 8 bases, with 14 bases left in between. This CDR3 is built from 14 residues. The CDR3: CASSLEGAEGGYTF. The CDR3 region has the DNA TGTGCCAGCAGCTTAGAGGGTGCGGAAGGAGGCTACACCTTC.

The chain links TRBV7-8 to TRBJ2-5; TRBD1 aligns across 7 bases. CDR3 length: 16 amino acids. J was trimmed by 5 bases and V by 0 bases; bases with no gene match: 9. Germline loops: CDR1 SGHVS, CDR2 FQNEAQ. Written as DNA, the CDR3 is TGTGCCAGCAGCTTAGCCCGGACAGGAGCAGGGGAGACCCAGTACTTC. Translation gives CASSLARTGAGETQYF.